These 11 T cell receptor beta chains originate from one sample sequenced in a study of long-term antiretroviral therapy in people with HIV. Survey level was the resolution at which the v3.0 immunoSEQ assay ran. Produced via immunoSEQ multiplex PCR; TCRdb's table is partial and in-frame only. This sample has thousands of clones, with almost 85% found just once. The input for sequencing was unsorted PBMCs, taken 0.1 years after starting antiretroviral therapy. The receptors shown here come from a man aged 35 to 55 with HIV.

For the CDR3, the DNA is TGTGCTAGTGGTTCAGGGGGCAGAAACACTGAAGCTTTCTTT. Residues: CASGSGGRNTEAFF. The chain has TRBV12-5 and TRBJ1-1; 8 bases fit TRBD1. J lost 2 bases, V lost 4 bases, and 3 bases had no gene match. The CDR3 covers 14 residues. Germline values: CDR1 LGHNT, CDR2 FRNRAP.

This chain joins TRBV30 and TRBJ2-7; TRBD1 matches at 9 bases. Germline CDR1 is GTSNPN and CDR2 is SVGIG (reference sequence). The CDR3 length is 14 residues. J gave up 0 bases and V 1 base, and 1 base lay outside the gene matches. CDR3 in DNA: TGTGCCTGGAGTGGGGACAGGGACTCCTACGAGCAGTACTTC. Residues: CAWSGDRDSYEQYF.

The genes are TRBV10-3 and TRBJ1-1; D unclear. The CDR3 has 13 amino acids. Between the trimmed V and J ends, which lost 3 bases and 3 bases, there was a span of 8 bases. Germline loops: CDR1 ENHRY, CDR2 SYGVKD. The CDR3 is CAISDSPDTEAFF. The CDR3, as DNA: TGTGCCATCAGTGATTCGCCGGACACTGAAGCTTTCTTT.

This clone appeared once. This chain links TRBV2 with TRBJ2-3; D unclear. The ends were cut back, 0 bases at V and 4 bases at J, with 11 bases in the middle. Germline values: CDR1 SNHLY, CDR2 FYNNEI. The CDR3 covers 15 residues. This chain's CDR3 is CASSEARRIPDTQYF. The CDR3, as DNA: TGTGCCAGCAGTGAAGCGCGGAGAATCCCAGATACGCAGTATTTT.

The genes are TRBV7-2 and TRBJ2-7; 9 bases match TRBD1. This CDR3 is built from 14 residues. V lost 1 base and J lost 3; bases outside the gene matches: 1. Germline V gives CDR1 SGHTA, CDR2 FQGNSA. The CDR3 DNA sequence: TGTGCCAGCAGCTTAGGGGACAGGGTCTACGAGCAGTACTTC. It specifies CASSLGDRVYEQYF.

V gene TRBV4-3 combines with J gene TRBJ2-2; TRBD2 might be the D (6 bases). V was shortened by 1 base and J by 7 bases, with 10 bases between the two germline ends. The CDR3 contains 14 residues. Germline-derived CDR1 and CDR2 are LGHNA and YSLEER. CDR3 amino acids: CASSQGRGLGELFF. CDR3 DNA sequence: TGCGCCAGCAGCCAAGGGAGGGGCCTCGGGGAGCTGTTTTTT.

This clone showed up just a few times. V usage is TRBV6-1 and J usage is TRBJ2-1; no definite D call. V was pared by 6 bases and J by 4 bases, with 10 bases between. Germline CDR1 and CDR2: MNHNS and SASEGT. This CDR3 contains 13 residues. CDR3 in DNA: TGTGCCAGCAGATGGTCAGGATACAATGAGCAGTTCTTC. As protein: CASRWSGYNEQFF.

The rearrangement joins TRBV6-5 to TRBJ1-1; 7 bases are shared with TRBD1. The V and J ends lost 3 bases and 0 bases, in that order; junction bases with no gene match: 1. CDR1 and CDR2 (germline): MNHEY, SVGAGI. The CDR3 is 14 residues long. The CDR3 coding sequence is TGTGCCAGCAGTTATGGACAGGTGAACACTGAAGCTTTCTTT. This encodes CASSYGQVNTEAFF.

The chain has TRBV4-2 and TRBJ2-3, with D tentatively TRBD2 (7 bases). Germline V lookup: CDR1 LGHNA, CDR2 YNFKEQ. CDR3 length: 14 amino acids. The V end lost 1 base, the J end lost 6 bases, and 11 bases lay between the germline ends. This chain's CDR3 is CASSQGGGRDTQYF. CDR3 nucleotides: TGTGCCAGCAGCCAAGGCGGGGGCAGGGATACGCAGTATTTT.

This chain joins TRBV2 and TRBJ1-2; no definite D call. The length of the CDR3 is 12 residues. V lost 0 bases and J lost 8, with 7 bases in between. In germline, CDR1 is SNHLY, CDR2 FYNNEI. The CDR3 spells CASSEAVGGYTF. The DNA of the CDR3 is TGTGCCAGCAGTGAAGCCGTGGGCGGCTACACCTTC.

This sequence joins TRBV7-2 and TRBJ1-1; D might be TRBD1 (5 bases). This CDR3 contains 15 residues. V was pared by 1 base and J by 6 bases, with 15 bases between. CDR1 and CDR2 from the germline V gene are SGHTA and FQGNSA. The CDR3 is CASSLEAGTRAEAFF. The CDR3 nucleotides are TGTGCCAGCAGCTTAGAAGCAGGGACCAGGGCTGAAGCTTTCTTT.